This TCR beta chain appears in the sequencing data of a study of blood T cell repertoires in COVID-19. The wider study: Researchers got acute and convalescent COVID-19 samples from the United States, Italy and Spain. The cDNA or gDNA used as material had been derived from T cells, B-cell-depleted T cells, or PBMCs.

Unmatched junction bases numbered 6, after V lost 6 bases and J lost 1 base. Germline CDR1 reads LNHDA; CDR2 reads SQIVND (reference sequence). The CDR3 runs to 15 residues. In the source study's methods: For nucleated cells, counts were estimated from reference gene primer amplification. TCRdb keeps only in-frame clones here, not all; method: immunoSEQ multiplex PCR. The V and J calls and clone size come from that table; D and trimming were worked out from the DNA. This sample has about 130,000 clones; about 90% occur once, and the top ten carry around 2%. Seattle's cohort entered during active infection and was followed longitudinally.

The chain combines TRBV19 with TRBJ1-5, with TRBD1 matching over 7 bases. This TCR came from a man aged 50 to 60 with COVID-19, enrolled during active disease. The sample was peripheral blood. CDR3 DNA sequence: TGTGCCAGTAGGACCCAGGGGGAGAGCAATCAGCCCCAGCATTTT. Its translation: CASRTQGESNQPQHF.